This TCR beta chain was sequenced in a study of T cells expressing NK-cell markers. Study context: Cells sorted as CD3+CD56+NKG2C+, CD3+CD56+NKG2C- and CD3+CD56-NKG2C+ T cells supplied the TCR beta repertoires. Seven sequenced donors out of eight were HCMV-seropositive, one seronegative. General observations from the study: There were a handful of donors in whom these clonotypes also led the CD3+CD56-NKG2C+ fraction.

Germline V gene sequence: CDR1 MNHEY, CDR2 SMNVEV (reference sequence). CDR3 length equals 14 residues. As concerns this clonotype: The antigen remains unidentified.

5'RACE template switching built TCR beta cDNA with unique molecular identifiers. TCRdb reanalyzed the 5' RACE reads and collapses them to one entry per CDR3 protein, without DNA. Its table lists approximately 420,000 distinct CDR3 sequences. This receptor was identified in a woman aged 45-65 years in good health. The sequenced sample consisted of blood T cells: a sorted CD56 or NKG2C T cell subset, CD4+ or CD8+ T cells, or bulk PBMC T cells (not recorded which). The chain uses TRBV27 and TRBJ1-5. CDR3 in amino acids: CASSWGISNQPQHF.